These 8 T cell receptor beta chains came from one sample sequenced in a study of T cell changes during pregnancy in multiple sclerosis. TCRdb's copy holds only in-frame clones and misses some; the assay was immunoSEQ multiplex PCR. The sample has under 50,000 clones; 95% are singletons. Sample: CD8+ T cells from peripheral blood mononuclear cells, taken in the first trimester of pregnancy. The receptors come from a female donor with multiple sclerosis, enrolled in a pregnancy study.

The CDR3 nucleotides read TGCGCCAGCAGCTCCCCGGGACTAGCCTTATATGAGCAGTTCTTC. Encoded protein: CASSSPGLALYEQFF. The chain recombines TRBV4-3 with TRBJ2-1; the match to TRBD2 covers 9 bases. This CDR3 has 15 amino acids. The V and J ends lost 5 bases and 8 bases, in that order; junction bases with no gene match: 10. Germline V gives CDR1 LGHNA, CDR2 YSLEER.

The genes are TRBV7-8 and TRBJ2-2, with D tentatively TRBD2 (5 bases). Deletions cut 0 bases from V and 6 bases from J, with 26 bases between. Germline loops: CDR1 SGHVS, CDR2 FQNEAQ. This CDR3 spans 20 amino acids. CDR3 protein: CASSLAEDGLEGNRAGELFF. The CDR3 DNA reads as TGTGCCAGCAGCTTAGCTGAGGACGGGCTCGAGGGAAACCGGGCCGGGGAGCTGTTTTTT.

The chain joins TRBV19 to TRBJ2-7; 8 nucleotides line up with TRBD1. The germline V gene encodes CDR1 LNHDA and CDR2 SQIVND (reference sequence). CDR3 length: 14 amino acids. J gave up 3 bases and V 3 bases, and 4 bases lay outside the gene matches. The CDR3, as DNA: TGTGCCAGTAGTATCGGGACAGGATTCTACGAGCAGTACTTC. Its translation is CASSIGTGFYEQYF.

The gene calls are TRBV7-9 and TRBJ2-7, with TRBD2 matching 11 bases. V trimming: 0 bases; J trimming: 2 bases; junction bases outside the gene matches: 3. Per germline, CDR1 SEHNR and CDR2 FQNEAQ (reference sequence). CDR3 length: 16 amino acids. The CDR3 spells CASSLAPGLAAYEQYF. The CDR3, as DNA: TGTGCCAGCAGCTTAGCTCCGGGACTAGCGGCCTACGAGCAGTACTTC.

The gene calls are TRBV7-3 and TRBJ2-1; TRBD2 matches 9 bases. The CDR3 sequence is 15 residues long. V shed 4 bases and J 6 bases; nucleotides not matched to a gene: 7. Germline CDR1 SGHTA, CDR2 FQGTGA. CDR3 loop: CASSSIAGVGNEQFF. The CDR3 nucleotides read TGTGCCAGCAGCTCCATAGCGGGAGTGGGCAATGAGCAGTTCTTC.

The CDR3 region has the DNA TGTGCCAGTAGTATAGTCTCGGGAGGCGGCACTGAAGCTTTCTTT. Translating gives CASSIVSGGGTEAFF. V is TRBV19 and J is TRBJ1-1; D call uncertain. CDR1 LNHDA and CDR2 SQIVND come from the germline V gene (reference sequence). Trimming removed 1 base from V and 4 bases from J, with 13 bases in between. The CDR3 spans 15 residues.

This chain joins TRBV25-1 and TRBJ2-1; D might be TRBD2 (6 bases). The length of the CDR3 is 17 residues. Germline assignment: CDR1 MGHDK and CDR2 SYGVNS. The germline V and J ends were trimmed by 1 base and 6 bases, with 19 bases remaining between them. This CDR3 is CASSEWGEARGGNEQFF. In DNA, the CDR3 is TGTGCCAGCAGTGAATGGGGAGAAGCGAGGGGAGGCAATGAGCAGTTCTTC.

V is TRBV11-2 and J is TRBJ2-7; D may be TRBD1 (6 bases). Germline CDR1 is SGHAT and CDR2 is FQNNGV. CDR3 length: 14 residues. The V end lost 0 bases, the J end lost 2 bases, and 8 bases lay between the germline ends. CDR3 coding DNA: TGTGCCAGCAGCTTAGAAGGGGGACCCTACGAGCAGTACTTC. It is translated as CASSLEGGPYEQYF.